A single sample gave rise to the 24 T cell receptor beta chains below, sequenced in a study of type 1 regulatory T cells. One entry per CDR3 protein results from TCRdb running MiXCR on the reads. The data contain approximately 100,000 distinct CDR3 sequences, roughly 31% of them singletons. What was sequenced was CD4+ T cells, either the whole sample or a sorted fraction (not recorded which). The receptors were sampled from a human donor in good health.

This clonotype was counted a few times. CDR3 sequence (DNA): TGCAGCGTGGGGGGGGGGAACACTGAAGCTTTCTTT. It yields the protein CSVGGGNTEAFF. The rearrangement uses TRBV29-1 and TRBJ1-1; possibly TRBD1 for D (5 bases). The germline gives CDR1 SQVTM, CDR2 ANQGSEA. This CDR3 region has 12 residues. V was shortened by 6 bases and J by 1 base, with 9 bases between the two germline ends.

The chain combines TRBV14 with TRBJ1-2; a weak D match, TRBD1 (6 bases). Germline V gene data show CDR1 as SGHDN and CDR2 as FVKESK. CDR3 length equals 16 residues. The V end was cut by 4 bases, the J end by 6 bases, with 21 bases between. The CDR3 DNA reads as TGTGCCAGCAGCCGGATGCGGGGGGGGCGACGGGATGGCTACACCTTC. It encodes CASSRMRGGRRDGYTF.

This clonotype was seen a handful of times. This chain joins TRBV20-1 and TRBJ2-3; 9 bases line up with TRBD1. The CDR3 runs 17 residues. Per germline, CDR1 DFQATT and CDR2 SNEGSKA (reference sequence). The V gene end was trimmed by 3 bases and the J gene end by 2 bases; junction bases not matched to a gene: 12. The CDR3 is CSARTGGHFYLTDTQYF. Here the CDR3 DNA reads TGCAGTGCTAGGACAGGGGGACACTTTTACCTCACAGATACGCAGTATTTT.

A few counts support this clonotype. The CDR3 sequence: CASSQGTATGKGETQYF. In DNA, the CDR3 is TGCGCCAGCAGCCAAGGCACGGCGACGGGGAAAGGGGAGACCCAGTACTTC. The V and J genes are TRBV4-3 and TRBJ2-5, with D perhaps matching TRBD2 (5 bases). The CDR3 length is 17 residues. The V gene's germline CDR1 is LGHNA and CDR2 YSLEER. V lost 1 base and J 5 bases, leaving 20 bases between the germline ends.

The rearrangement joins TRBV20-1 to TRBJ2-6, with 9 bases that match TRBD1. V lost 5 bases, J lost 4 bases, and 6 bases stayed unmatched. Germline CDR1 DFQATT, CDR2 SNEGSKA (reference sequence). The CDR3 spans 15 residues. CDR3 sequence reads: CSAGGQGTGANVLTF. CDR3 nucleotide sequence: TGCAGTGCTGGTGGACAGGGGACCGGGGCCAACGTCCTGACTTTC.

The gene calls are TRBV20-1 and TRBJ2-5, with D possibly TRBD2 on 7 matching bases. This CDR3 has 13 amino acids. The germline V gene has CDR1 DFQATT and CDR2 SNEGSKA (reference sequence). CDR3 coding DNA: TGCAGCTCGAGGGGGGGGTACCAAGAGACCCAGTACTTC. Its protein product is CSSRGGYQETQYF.

The chain combines TRBV9 with TRBJ2-2, with 9 bases fitting TRBD1. The CDR3 contains 15 residues. The V gene's germline CDR1 is SGDLS and CDR2 YYNGEE. With 3 bases clipped from V and 0 bases from J, the junction kept 0 bases outside the gene matches. In DNA, the CDR3 is TGTGCCAGCAGCGGACAGGGGGCGAACACCGGGGAGCTGTTTTTT. Its translation is CASSGQGANTGELFF.

This clonotype was found a few times. The chain uses TRBV20-1 and TRBJ2-7; D is unclear. CDR3 length equals 15 residues. With 7 bases removed from V and 7 bases from J, the gap between germline ends came to 26 bases. Germline assignment: CDR1 DFQATT and CDR2 SNEGSKA (reference sequence). The CDR3 DNA follows: TGCAGTGTGCATGCTCGGCAGAAGAGTTTATCGGAGCAGTACTTC. Protein sequence: CSVHARQKSLSEQYF.

CDR3: CAASETGTVGTSTDTQYF. The CDR3 coding sequence is TGTGCCGCGTCAGAAACCGGGACAGTGGGGACTAGCACAGATACGCAGTATTTT. The chain uses TRBV19 and TRBJ2-3, with D tentatively TRBD1 (7 bases). The CDR3 consists of 18 residues. Trimming left V 11 bases short and J 0 bases short, with 27 bases between. Germline CDR1 and CDR2: LNHDA and SQIVND (reference sequence).

This clonotype was picked up one time. The chain joins TRBV7-8 to TRBJ2-1, with 8 bases aligning to TRBD2. The V gene's germline CDR1 is SGHVS and CDR2 FQNEAQ. The CDR3 extends over 15 amino acids. V shed 5 bases, J shed 6 bases, and the junction held 9 bases outside the gene matches. CDR3 region: CASSPERLATNEQFF. The CDR3 region has the DNA TGTGCCAGCAGCCCGGAGAGACTAGCGACCAATGAGCAGTTCTTC.

The rearrangement links TRBV11-1 to TRBJ1-1; D might be TRBD1 (5 bases). The CDR3 loop spans 15 amino acids. V was trimmed by 6 bases and J by 4 bases, leaving 18 bases between them. Germline V gene sequence: CDR1 SGHAT, CDR2 FQDESV (reference sequence). CDR3 amino acids: CASRLRRGLSTEAFF. In DNA, the CDR3 is TGTGCCAGCAGACTCAGGCGGGGCCTAAGCACTGAAGCTTTCTTT.

Only a few counts were recorded for this clonotype. The chain joins TRBV24-1 to TRBJ2-2, with 8 bases identical to TRBD2. The length of the CDR3 is 16 residues. Germline-derived CDR1 and CDR2 are KGHDR and SFDVKD. The V segment lost 3 bases and the J segment 4 bases; nucleotides outside the gene matches: 6. In DNA, the CDR3 is TGTGCCACCAGTGATCCGGGAGCGGGAGTCACCGGGGAGCTGTTTTTT. Its protein product is CATSDPGAGVTGELFF.

The V and J genes are TRBV29-1 and TRBJ2-5; D is undetermined. The CDR3 is 11 amino acids. The V gene lost 4 bases and the J gene lost 0 bases, with 3 bases spanning the gap. The germline CDR1 and CDR2 sequences are SQVTM and ANQGSEA. CDR3 region: CSVGNQETQYF. The CDR3 nucleotides are TGCAGCGTTGGAAACCAAGAGACCCAGTACTTC.

This chain joins TRBV18 and TRBJ2-7, with TRBD1 matching 7 bases. The ends lost 3 bases at V and 0 bases at J; junction bases unmatched: 8. The germline CDR1 and CDR2 sequences are KGHSH and LQKENI. This CDR3 is built from 16 residues. The CDR3 loop reads CASSPSAGTVSYEQYF. The CDR3 DNA reads TGTGCCAGCTCACCCTCCGCAGGGACAGTCTCCTACGAGCAGTACTTC.

The genes are TRBV12-3 or TRBV12-4 and TRBJ2-1; D may be TRBD2 (7 bases). V was shortened by 8 bases and J by 6 bases, with 20 bases between the two germline ends. This CDR3 spans 15 amino acids. Written as DNA, the CDR3 is TGTGCCAGCGGGGGGGCAGGGGCGTGGGGCAATGAGCAGTTCTTC. Encoded protein: CASGGAGAWGNEQFF.

This clonotype appeared a few times. The chain employs TRBV29-1 and TRBJ2-1; TRBD2 matches 7 bases. V dropped 1 base and J dropped 6; count of bases not matched to a gene: 0. Germline CDR1 and CDR2: SQVTM and ANQGSEA. The CDR3 runs to 12 residues. The CDR3 region has the DNA TGCAGCGTTGAAGCGGGAGGCAATGAGCAGTTCTTC. Translation gives CSVEAGGNEQFF.

The chain is built from TRBV19 and TRBJ2-2; weak D call: TRBD2 (5 bases). Trimming cost V 6 bases and J 2 bases, with 7 bases left between them. Germline-derived CDR1 and CDR2 are LNHDA and SQIVND (reference sequence). This CDR3 comprises 13 residues. The CDR3 region has the DNA TGTGCCAGTAGGACGGGAAACACCGGGGAGCTGTTTTTT. This codes for CASRTGNTGELFF.

This sequence joins TRBV14 and TRBJ2-1; D tentatively reads TRBD1 or TRBD2 (6 bases each). With 4 bases removed from V and 7 bases from J, the gap between germline ends came to 11 bases. The CDR3 runs to 13 residues. From germline, CDR1 is SGHDN and CDR2 FVKESK. CDR3 protein: CASSPRGRNEQFF. The CDR3 coding sequence is TGTGCCAGCAGCCCCCGGGGGCGGAATGAGCAGTTCTTC.

The chain couples TRBV28 to TRBJ2-1, with TRBD1 matching over 9 bases. This CDR3 region has 16 residues. CDR1 is MDHEN and CDR2 is SYDVKM in the germline V gene. Trimming removed 5 bases from V and 5 bases from J; junction bases left unmatched: 10. The DNA for the CDR3 is TGTGCCAGCAGTCCCTACGGGGGGACAGGGCACAATGAGCAGTTCTTC. This gives the protein CASSPYGGTGHNEQFF.

For the CDR3, the DNA is TGCGCCAGCAGCAGCCGACAGGGCAGGGACACTGAAGCTTTCTTT. Protein product: CASSSRQGRDTEAFF. The chain uses TRBV5-1 and TRBJ1-1, with 7 bases identical to TRBD1. Germline V gene data show CDR1 as SGHRS and CDR2 as YFSETQ. The V gene end was trimmed by 4 bases and the J gene end by 3 bases; junction bases not matched to a gene: 9. This CDR3 has 15 amino acids.

The V and J genes are TRBV3-1 and TRBJ2-2, with D unclear. The ends were cut back, 8 bases at V and 6 bases at J, with 7 bases in the middle. CDR1 is LGHDT and CDR2 is YNNKEL in the germline V gene (reference sequence). The CDR3 runs 11 residues. The CDR3 reads CASVGPGELFF. CDR3 nucleotides: TGTGCCAGCGTAGGCCCCGGGGAGCTGTTTTTT.

V usage is TRBV10-2 and J usage is TRBJ2-7; TRBD1 or TRBD2 may be the D gene (5 bases each). The CDR3 covers 18 residues. Germline V lookup: CDR1 WSHSY, CDR2 SAAADI. The germline V and J ends were trimmed by 4 bases and 1 base, with 23 bases remaining between them. The chain's CDR3 is CASSGPGPIPLLSYEQYF. DNA for the CDR3: TGCGCCAGCAGTGGTCCGGGGCCTATCCCCCTTCTTTCCTACGAGCAGTACTTC.

This clonotype was counted between two and nine times. This rearrangement joins TRBV5-1 to TRBJ2-5; D is ambiguous. Germline-derived CDR1 and CDR2 are SGHRS and YFSETQ. The V gene lost 2 bases and the J gene lost 5 bases, with 7 bases spanning the gap. The CDR3 contains 12 residues. The CDR3 is CASSLTLETQYF. In DNA, the CDR3 is TGCGCCAGCAGCTTAACATTGGAGACCCAGTACTTC.

V usage is TRBV7-9 and J usage is TRBJ2-5, with D perhaps TRBD1 (5 bases). Germline V lookup: CDR1 SEHNR, CDR2 FQNEAQ (reference sequence). The CDR3 contains 15 residues. The ends were cut back, 0 bases at V and 3 bases at J, with 11 bases in the middle. The CDR3 DNA follows: TGTGCCAGCAGCTTAGCGCTTGGCAGGGAAGAGACCCAGTACTTC. Its protein is CASSLALGREETQYF.